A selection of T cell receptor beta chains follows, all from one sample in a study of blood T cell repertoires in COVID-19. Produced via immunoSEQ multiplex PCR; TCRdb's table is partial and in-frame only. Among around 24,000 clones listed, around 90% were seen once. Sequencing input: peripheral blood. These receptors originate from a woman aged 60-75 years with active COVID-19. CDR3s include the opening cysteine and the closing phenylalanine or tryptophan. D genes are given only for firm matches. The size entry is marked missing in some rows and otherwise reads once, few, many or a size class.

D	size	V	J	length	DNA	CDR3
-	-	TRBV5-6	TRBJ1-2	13	TGTGCCAGCAGCCGACAGTCGCTGAATGGCTACACCTTC	CASSRQSLNGYTF
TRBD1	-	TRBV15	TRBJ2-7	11	TGTGCCACCAGCAACAGGGGGGAGCAGTACTTC	CATSNRGEQYF
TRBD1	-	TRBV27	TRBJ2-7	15	TGTGCCAGCACCTCTCCGGGACAGGGTTTATACGAGCAGTACTTC	CASTSPGQGLYEQYF
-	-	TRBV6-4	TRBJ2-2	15	TGTGCCAGCAGTGTAACGGGGATGAACACCGGGGAGCTGTTTTTT	CASSVTGMNTGELFF
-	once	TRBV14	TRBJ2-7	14	TGTGCCAGCAGCCGAGGCCTGGGGGCTGGTGAGCAGTACTTC	CASSRGLGAGEQYF
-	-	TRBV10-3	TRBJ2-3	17	TGTGCCATCAGTGAGACCGGGAAGGGGAGGCAGGCAGATACGCAGTATTTT	CAISETGKGRQADTQYF
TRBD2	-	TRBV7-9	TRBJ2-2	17	TGTGCCAGCAGCTTCGGGACTAGCGGGAGCGGATCCGGGGAGCTGTTTTTT	CASSFGTSGSGSGELFF
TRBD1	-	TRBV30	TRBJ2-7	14	TGTGCCTGGGCAAAGGACAGGGGATTGTACGAGCAGTACTTC	CAWAKDRGLYEQYF
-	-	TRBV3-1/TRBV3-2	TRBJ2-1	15	TGTGCCAGCAGCCAAGCCCTTAACTCCTACAATGAGCAGTTCTTC	CASSQALNSYNEQFF
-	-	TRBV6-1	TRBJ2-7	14	TGTGCCAGCAGTGAAGCGTGGGCTCTTTACGAGCAGTACTTC	CASSEAWALYEQYF
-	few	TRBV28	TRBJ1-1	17	TGTGCCAGCAAAAAAAGGATGTGGGGGGTGATGAACACTGAAGCTTTCTTT	CASKKRMWGVMNTEAFF
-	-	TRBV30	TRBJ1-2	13	TGTGCCTTACAGCCGGCAGGGGTATATGGCTACACCTTC	CALQPAGVYGYTF
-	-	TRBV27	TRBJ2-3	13	TGTGCCAGCAGTTACTCTAGCACAGATACGCAGTATTTT	CASSYSSTDTQYF
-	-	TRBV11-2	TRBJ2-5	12	TGTGCCAGCAGGACAGGTGGAGAGACCCAGTACTTC	CASRTGGETQYF
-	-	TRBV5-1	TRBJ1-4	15	TGCGCCAGCAGCTTGGTTCGAGGGAGTATTGAAAAACTGTTTTTT	CASSLVRGSIEKLFF
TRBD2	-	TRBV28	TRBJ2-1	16	TGTGCCAGCAGTCTACTAGCGGGAGTCGCCTACAATGAGCAGTTCTTC	CASSLLAGVAYNEQFF
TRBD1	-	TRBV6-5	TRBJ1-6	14	TGTGCCAGCAGCCGCGACAGGGACGGTTCACCCCTCCACTTT	CASSRDRDGSPLHF
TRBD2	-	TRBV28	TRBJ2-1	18	TGTGCCAGCAGTTCCAACCGACTAGCGGGAGGGCCGATTGATGAGCAGTTCTTC	CASSSNRLAGGPIDEQFF
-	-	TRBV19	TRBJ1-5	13	TGTGCCAGTAGGAGGGGGATCAATCAGCCCCAGCATTTT	CASRRGINQPQHF
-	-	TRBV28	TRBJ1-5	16	TGTGCCAGCAGTGCCGGGGGGGGCGCGGATGGACAGCCCCAGCATTTT	CASSAGGGADGQPQHF
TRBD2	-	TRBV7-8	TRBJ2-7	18	TGTGCCAGCAGCCCCACGGGGGCTAGCGGGAGGCTCTCCTACGAGCAGTACTTC	CASSPTGASGRLSYEQYF
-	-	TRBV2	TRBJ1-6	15	TGTGCCAGCAGCGGGGGGACCGCCGTGTCTTCACCCCTCCACTTT	CASSGGTAVSSPLHF
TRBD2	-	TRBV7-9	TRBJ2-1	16	TGTGCCAGCAGCCGTAGCGGGAGCAGGGTATACAATGAGCAGTTCTTC	CASSRSGSRVYNEQFF
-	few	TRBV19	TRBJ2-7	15	TGTGCCAGTAGTATAGAAGACACCAGGAGGGGCGAGCAGTACTTC	CASSIEDTRRGEQYF
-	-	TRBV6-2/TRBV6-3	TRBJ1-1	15	TGTGCCAGCAGTTACTCGCCACAGCTGAACACTGAAGCTTTCTTT	CASSYSPQLNTEAFF
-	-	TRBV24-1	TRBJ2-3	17	TGTGCCACCAGTGATCCGTCCTTCTCGACGGAGCCAGATACGCAGTATTTT	CATSDPSFSTEPDTQYF
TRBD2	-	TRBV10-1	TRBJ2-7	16	TGCGCCAGCAGGCCCACCGTGGGACTAGCTTGCCACGAGCAGTACTTC	CASRPTVGLACHEQYF
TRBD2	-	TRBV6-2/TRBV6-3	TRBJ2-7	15	TGTGCCAGCAGTATACTAGCGGGAGGGCCGTACGAGCAGTACTTC	CASSILAGGPYEQYF
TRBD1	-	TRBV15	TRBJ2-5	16	TGTGCCACCAGCAGAGATCTTGGGACAGGGAGGGAGACCCAGTACTTC	CATSRDLGTGRETQYF